The 12 T cell receptor beta chains presented below share a single source sample, sequenced in a study of blood T cell repertoires in COVID-19. The protocol was immunoSEQ multiplex PCR, while the TCRdb copy is restricted to in-frame clones and leaves out a portion. The table shows some 200,000 clones, with 90% occurring only once. Sequenced sample: peripheral blood. The receptors originated from a man aged 50 or older with acute or convalescent COVID-19.

The chain couples TRBV5-1 to TRBJ1-1, with TRBD1 identical over 7 bases. Germline loops: CDR1 SGHRS, CDR2 YFSETQ. The CDR3 covers 17 residues. Trimming at V came to 5 bases and at J to 3 bases, leaving 16 bases not matched to a gene. In DNA, the CDR3 is TGCGCCAGCAGGAAAGACAGGGCGCGAGGGTGGGACACTGAAGCTTTCTTT. Translating it yields CASRKDRARGWDTEAFF.

J is TRBJ1-1 and V is TRBV10-3; 8 bases align to TRBD1. Germline V gene sequence: CDR1 ENHRY, CDR2 SYGVKD. The CDR3 contains 13 residues. V lost 5 bases and J lost 4; bases outside the gene matches: 3. The CDR3 loop reads CAISQTGVTEAFF. The CDR3 bases are TGTGCCATCAGTCAGACAGGGGTCACTGAAGCTTTCTTT.

In the case of this clone: Other DNA sequences in the sample encode the same CDR3. The chain employs TRBV6-5 and TRBJ1-6, with TRBD1 matching 8 bases. Per germline, CDR1 MNHEY and CDR2 SVGAGI. The CDR3 spans 14 residues. V shed 5 bases and J 7 bases; nucleotides not matched to a gene: 4. This CDR3 reads CASSRDRQNSPLHF. As DNA, the CDR3 is TGTGCCAGCAGTCGGGACAGGCAGAATTCACCCCTCCACTTT.

In its sample, this clone was seen once. Within the sample, other DNA sequences also encode this same CDR3. The J gene is TRBJ1-5, the V gene TRBV10-3; possible D gene TRBD1, 5 bases. In germline, CDR1 is ENHRY, CDR2 SYGVKD. This CDR3 is 16 amino acids long. V gave up 0 bases and J gave up 1 base, with 10 bases separating them. The CDR3 region is CAISESIGGSNQPQHF. The CDR3 DNA reads TGTGCCATCAGTGAGTCGATTGGGGGGAGCAATCAGCCCCAGCATTTT.

CDR3 region: CASSQGVGGTGVETQYF. Here the CDR3 DNA reads TGTGCCAGCAGCCAAGGGGTCGGAGGGACAGGGGTAGAGACCCAGTACTTC. The rearrangement uses TRBV4-2 and TRBJ2-5; TRBD1 matches at 10 bases. V trimming: 1 base; J trimming: 4 bases; junction bases outside the gene matches: 9. Germline loops: CDR1 LGHNA, CDR2 YNFKEQ. CDR3 length equals 17 residues.

The chain has TRBV7-9 and TRBJ2-2; possible D gene TRBD1, 5 bases. Per the germline V gene, CDR1 is SEHNR and CDR2 is FQNEAQ (reference sequence). V lost 5 bases to trimming and J lost 4 bases, with 17 bases between them. The CDR3 consists of 16 residues. CDR3 coding DNA: TGTGCCAGCAGCCCACGGACAACCACCATCACCGGGGAGCTGTTTTTT. It codes for CASSPRTTTITGELFF.

V is TRBV4-3 and J is TRBJ2-5; TRBD2 is a possible D gene (5 bases). In germline, CDR1 is LGHNA, CDR2 YSLEER. The CDR3 length is 15 residues. Trimming took off 0 bases at V and 5 bases at J, with 13 bases between the two ends. The CDR3 here is CASSQDFPGYETQYF. For the CDR3, the DNA is TGCGCCAGCAGCCAAGACTTTCCGGGGTATGAGACCCAGTACTTC.

V is TRBV27 and J is TRBJ1-1; TRBD1 agrees at 8 bases. The CDR3 runs to 15 residues. The trim removed 3 bases at V and 0 bases at J, leaving 3 bases unmatched. Germline-derived CDR1 and CDR2 are MNHEY and SMNVEV (reference sequence). The chain's CDR3 is CASSFGTGMNTEAFF. The DNA for the CDR3 is TGTGCCAGCAGTTTTGGGACAGGCATGAACACTGAAGCTTTCTTT.

This clone has only a few counts. This sequence joins TRBV5-4 and TRBJ2-3; D call uncertain. Germline loops: CDR1 SGHNT, CDR2 YYREEE (reference sequence). The CDR3 has 12 amino acids. V lost 3 bases, J lost 6 bases, and 8 bases lay in between. The CDR3 is CASSSGRDTQYF. In DNA form, the CDR3 reads TGTGCCAGCAGCTCCGGCAGGGATACGCAGTATTTT. The full variable domain, in which reference TRBV5-4 and TRBJ2-3 provide the parts outside the CDR3, is ETGVTQSPTHLIKTRGQQVTLRCSSQSGHNTVSWYQQALGQGPQFIFQYYREEENGRGNFPPRFSGLQFPNYSSELNVNALELDDSALYLCASSSGRDTQYFGPGTRLTVL.

The V gene is TRBV14, the J gene TRBJ1-1, with D unclear. V was shortened by 5 bases and J by 12 bases, with 16 bases between the two germline ends. CDR3 length: 12 residues. Germline values: CDR1 SGHDN, CDR2 FVKESK. In DNA, the CDR3 is TGTGCCAGCAGCAAAAACGCACATGATTCTTTCTTT. Translation: CASSKNAHDSFF.

Notes on this clone: The sample holds other DNA sequences that translate to the same CDR3. V usage is TRBV27 and J usage is TRBJ2-5, with 10 positions matching TRBD1. V shed 4 bases and J 5 bases; nucleotides not matched to a gene: 1. The CDR3 has 13 residues. CDR1 and CDR2 from the germline V gene are MNHEY and SMNVEV (reference sequence). In nucleotides, the CDR3 is TGTGCCAGCAGTTCGGACAGGGGGGAGACCCAGTACTTC. Translated: CASSSDRGETQYF.

The chain carries TRBV7-2 and TRBJ2-5; 11 bases agree with TRBD2. The V segment lost 4 bases and the J segment 1 base; nucleotides outside the gene matches: 2. This CDR3 comprises 15 residues. Germline CDR1 and CDR2: SGHTA and FQGNSA. CDR3 sequence reads: CASSSGTSGQETQYF. CDR3 in DNA: TGTGCCAGCAGCTCTGGGACTAGCGGCCAAGAGACCCAGTACTTC.